The 32 T cell receptor beta chains in this list originate from one sample, sequenced in a study of blood T cell repertoires in COVID-19 (dated by TCRdb to the early 2020s). Preparation of the library involved the immunoSEQ multiplex PCR assay. Held by TCRdb, this immuneACCESS table contains in-frame sequences only and omits some clones. Under half of the omission traces to an unresolved V gene where checked; the cause of the rest is unknown. The sample has around 120,000 clones on record, about 88% of them singletons. 1.5% of the sample rests with the top ten. Sequenced sample: peripheral blood. All receptors derive from a human donor in a cohort sampled during active COVID-19.

The rearrangement uses TRBV2 and TRBJ2-3; 10 bases agree with TRBD2. The CDR3 consists of 15 residues. From germline, CDR1 is SNHLY and CDR2 FYNNEI. J lost 6 bases, V lost 6 bases, and 9 bases had no gene match. CDR3 amino acids: CASRALAGVGDTQYF. The CDR3 nucleotides are TGTGCCAGCAGAGCTCTAGCGGGAGTCGGTGATACGCAGTATTTT.

This chain joins TRBV6-5 and TRBJ2-1; a weak D match, TRBD1 (6 bases). Per germline, CDR1 MNHEY and CDR2 SVGAGI. The CDR3 totals 15 residues. V lost 7 bases and J 6 bases, leaving 19 bases between the germline ends. The CDR3 sequence: CASTEQGYGVNEQFF. The DNA of the CDR3 is TGTGCCAGCACCGAACAGGGTTATGGTGTCAATGAGCAGTTCTTC.

This chain joins TRBV28 and TRBJ2-3; D may be TRBD2 (5 bases). Germline V CDR1 and CDR2: MDHEN, SYDVKM. This CDR3 is built from 17 residues. V was shortened by 6 bases and J by 5 bases, with 24 bases between the two germline ends. As DNA, the CDR3 is TGTGCCAGCAGGTCGGTTGCGGGTGCCAGTATTGGAGATACGCAGTATTTT. Translated: CASRSVAGASIGDTQYF.

With respect to this clone: A junction boundary mismatches the germline segment, possibly from a read error. The V and J genes are TRBV7-7 and TRBJ2-2, with 10 bases identical to TRBD2. The CDR3 loop spans 16 amino acids. Looked up from germline, CDR1 is SSHAT and CDR2 is FNYEAQ (reference sequence). CDR3 sequence: CASSMSGTSVPGELFF. For the CDR3, the DNA is TGTGCTAGCAGCATGTCCGGGACTAGCGTCCCCGGGGAGCTGTTTTTT.

V usage is TRBV5-4 and J usage is TRBJ2-2, with 7 bases matching TRBD1. J lost 1 base, V lost 2 bases, and 8 bases had no gene match. Germline CDR1 SGHNT, CDR2 YYREEE (reference sequence). The CDR3 has 17 amino acids. The CDR3 nucleotides are TGTGCCAGCAGCTTAGCCCCGGGACAGTTGAACACCGGGGAGCTGTTTTTT. It specifies CASSLAPGQLNTGELFF.

The chain carries TRBV7-2 and TRBJ2-3; D is possibly TRBD2 (5 bases). Germline CDR1 is SGHTA and CDR2 is FQGNSA. Trimming pared 5 bases from V and 3 bases from J, leaving 18 bases between. This CDR3 is 16 amino acids long. The CDR3 is CASSPSGTQQTDTQYF. In nucleotides, the CDR3 is TGTGCCAGCAGCCCCAGCGGAACACAACAAACAGATACGCAGTATTTT. Full variable domain (missing parts from reference TRBV7-2 and TRBJ2-3): GAGVSQSPSNKVTEKGKDVELRCDPISGHTALYWYRQSLGQGLEFLIYFQGNSAPDKSGLPSDRFSAERTGGSVSTLTIQRTQQEDSAVYLCASSPSGTQQTDTQYFGPGTRLTVL.

The chain employs TRBV28 and TRBJ2-7; 7 bases agree with TRBD2. Germline V gives CDR1 MDHEN, CDR2 SYDVKM. The CDR3 has 13 residues. The V segment lost 11 bases and the J segment 2 bases; nucleotides outside the gene matches: 9. This CDR3 reads CAAGVPITYEQYF. CDR3 DNA: TGTGCCGCGGGGGTGCCTATTACCTACGAGCAGTACTTC.

The rearrangement links TRBV19 to TRBJ1-4; 9 nucleotides line up with TRBD1. This CDR3 comprises 17 residues. Germline CDR1 reads LNHDA; CDR2 reads SQIVND (reference sequence). V trimming: 5 bases; J trimming: 2 bases; junction bases outside the gene matches: 9. CDR3 in amino acids: CASSGPDRGYTNEKLFF. The DNA of the CDR3 is TGTGCCAGTAGTGGACCGGACAGGGGATACACTAATGAAAAACTGTTTTTT.

There are a few counts of this clone. The gene calls are TRBV18 and TRBJ1-5; no definite D call. Germline CDR1 reads KGHSH; CDR2 reads LQKENI. Trimming took off 3 bases at V and 2 bases at J, with 5 bases between the two ends. This CDR3 spans 13 amino acids. Here the CDR3 reads CASSPQGNQPQHF. The CDR3 DNA reads TGTGCCAGCTCACCCCAGGGCAATCAGCCCCAGCATTTT.

The rearrangement uses TRBV2 and TRBJ2-7; 9 bases fit TRBD1. V shed 8 bases and J 5 bases; nucleotides not matched to a gene: 4. From germline, CDR1 is SNHLY and CDR2 FYNNEI. The CDR3 loop spans 12 amino acids. The CDR3 here is CASGTGFNEQYF. CDR3 in DNA: TGTGCCAGCGGGACAGGGTTTAACGAGCAGTACTTC.

This chain links TRBV12-5 with TRBJ2-2; 8 bases map to TRBD1. The CDR3 spans 15 residues. The germline CDR1 and CDR2 sequences are LGHNT and FRNRAP. The V gene end was trimmed by 0 bases and the J gene end by 4 bases; junction bases not matched to a gene: 1. CDR3 region: CASGLVQGGTGELFF. In DNA, the CDR3 is TGTGCTAGTGGTTTGGTACAGGGGGGCACCGGGGAGCTGTTTTTT.

This chain links TRBV3-1 (or the pseudogene TRBV3-2) with TRBJ2-5, with D tentatively TRBD2 (6 bases). The CDR3 is 15 residues long. Germline-derived CDR1 and CDR2 are LGHDT and YNNKEL (reference sequence). Trimming removed 0 bases at V and 3 bases at J, with 11 bases between. The CDR3 sequence is CASSQERLGKETQYF. Here the CDR3 DNA reads TGTGCCAGCAGCCAAGAGCGACTAGGGAAAGAGACCCAGTACTTC.

The chain joins TRBV12-3 or TRBV12-4 to TRBJ1-1, with D possibly TRBD1 on 6 matching bases. V lost 5 bases and J 5 bases, leaving 6 bases between the germline ends. The CDR3 contains 11 residues. The chain's CDR3 is CASSRGTEAFF. In nucleotides, the CDR3 is TGTGCCAGCAGTAGGGGGACTGAAGCTTTCTTT.

This sequence joins TRBV20-1 and TRBJ1-2; 10 nucleotides align to TRBD1. This CDR3 spans 13 amino acids. From germline, CDR1 is DFQATT and CDR2 SNEGSKA (reference sequence). The ends lost 3 bases at V and 8 bases at J; junction bases unmatched: 6. CDR3 in DNA: TGCAGTGCTAGTAACCGACAGGGGGCCGGCTACACCTTC. As protein: CSASNRQGAGYTF.

The chain links TRBV7-2 to TRBJ2-7; TRBD1 matches 7 bases. The CDR3 is 14 residues long. Germline V gene data show CDR1 as SGHTA and CDR2 as FQGNSA. Trimming removed 5 bases from V and 2 bases from J; junction bases left unmatched: 6. The DNA for the CDR3 is TGTGCCAGCAGCAGGGACAGAGTAACCTACGAGCAGTACTTC. It yields the protein CASSRDRVTYEQYF.

This clone came up once. V is TRBV28 and J is TRBJ2-7, with D maybe TRBD1 (5 bases). Germline V gives CDR1 MDHEN, CDR2 SYDVKM. V was cut by 7 bases and J by 1 base, with 14 bases left in between. The CDR3 runs to 14 residues. The CDR3 DNA reads as TGTGCCAGCAAAAAATTGGGGCCTTCCTACGAGCAGTACTTC. Amino acids: CASKKLGPSYEQYF.

The chain is built from TRBV30 and TRBJ2-7, with 7 bases that match TRBD1. V shed 2 bases, J shed 2 bases, and the junction held 6 bases outside the gene matches. Germline V CDR1 and CDR2: GTSNPN, SVGIG (reference sequence). This CDR3 has 14 residues. The CDR3 is CAWSSYRGTYEQYF. DNA for the CDR3: TGTGCCTGGAGTAGTTACAGGGGTACCTACGAGCAGTACTTC. Drawing the rest from reference TRBV30 and TRBJ2-7, the complete variable domain is SQTIHQWPATLVQPVGSPLSLECTVEGTSNPNLYWYRQAAGRGLQLLFYSVGIGQISSEVPQNLSASRPQDRQFILSSKKLLLSDSGFYLCAWSSYRGTYEQYFGPGTRLTVT.

The V call is TRBV28, the J call TRBJ2-3, with TRBD2 identical over 10 bases. V trimming: 3 bases; J trimming: 5 bases; junction bases outside the gene matches: 5. CDR1 and CDR2 (germline): MDHEN, SYDVKM. The CDR3 has 15 residues. CDR3 sequence: CASSLPSGSGDTQYF. The CDR3 nucleotides are TGTGCCAGCAGTTTGCCTAGCGGGAGCGGAGATACGCAGTATTTT. The whole variable domain, filled in from reference TRBV28 and TRBJ2-3, reads DVKVTQSSRYLVKRTGEKVFLECVQDMDHENMFWYRQDPGLGLRLIYFSYDVKMKEKGDIPEGYSVSREKKERFSLILESASTNQTSMYLCASSLPSGSGDTQYFGPGTRLTVL.

The chain carries TRBV5-1 and TRBJ2-7; TRBD2 agrees at 9 bases. With V trimmed by 0 bases and J by 2 bases, 6 bases remained unmatched. Germline CDR1 SGHRS, CDR2 YFSETQ. The CDR3 runs 16 residues. CDR3 sequence reads: CASSLAERGEAYEQYF. The CDR3 nucleotides are TGCGCCAGCAGCTTGGCCGAGCGGGGGGAAGCCTACGAGCAGTACTTC.

This rearrangement joins TRBV7-9 to TRBJ2-1; D is perhaps TRBD2 (6 bases). Germline V lookup: CDR1 SEHNR, CDR2 FQNEAQ (reference sequence). The germline V and J ends were trimmed by 0 bases and 7 bases, with 13 bases remaining between them. The CDR3 sequence is 15 residues long. CDR3 region: CASSLAEGGVNEQFF. The CDR3 coding sequence is TGTGCCAGCAGCTTAGCGGAGGGCGGGGTGAATGAGCAGTTCTTC. Drawing the rest from reference TRBV7-9 and TRBJ2-1, the complete variable domain is DTGVSQNPRHKITKRGQNVTFRCDPISEHNRLYWYRQTLGQGPEFLTYFQNEAQLEKSRLLSDRFSAERPKGSFSTLEIQRTEQGDSAMYLCASSLAEGGVNEQFFGPGTRLTVL.

This sequence joins TRBV6-5 and TRBJ2-7, with D perhaps matching TRBD1 (6 bases). Trimming took off 3 bases at V and 1 base at J, with 13 bases between the two ends. Per the germline V gene, CDR1 is MNHEY and CDR2 is SVGAGI. The CDR3 length is 15 residues. CDR3 residues: CASSYGPGTSYEQYF. The CDR3 bases are TGTGCCAGCAGTTATGGACCGGGGACATCCTACGAGCAGTACTTC.

This chain uses TRBV10-2 with TRBJ1-1; D is uncertain. CDR3 length: 11 amino acids. With 4 bases removed from V and 5 bases from J, the gap between germline ends came to 5 bases. Germline V gives CDR1 WSHSY, CDR2 SAAADI. The CDR3 DNA sequence: TGCGCCAGCAGTGGCCGGACTGAAGCTTTCTTT. It translates to CASSGRTEAFF.

The chain uses TRBV7-6 and TRBJ1-5, with D unclear. The CDR3 length is 15 residues. Trimming removed 4 bases at V and 7 bases at J, with 17 bases between. Germline V gene lookup returns CDR1 SGHVS and CDR2 FNYEAQ. DNA for the CDR3: TGTGCCAGCAGCTCCAATCGGGGAAAACGACAGCCCCAGCATTTT. Its protein product is CASSSNRGKRQPQHF.

This clone occurred a few times. The chain recombines TRBV20-1 with TRBJ1-3; the D is unclear. The CDR3 totals 11 residues. CDR1 is DFQATT and CDR2 is SNEGSKA in the germline V gene (reference sequence). Trimming cost V 6 bases and J 6 bases, with 9 bases left between them. The CDR3 loop is CSARVENTIYF. In DNA, the CDR3 is TGCAGTGCCCGGGTTGAAAACACCATATATTTT.

This chain connects TRBV7-9 to TRBJ2-1; 8 bases fit TRBD2. The CDR3 loop spans 16 amino acids. Trimming at V came to 3 bases and at J to 1 base, leaving 5 bases not matched to a gene. Germline CDR1 reads SEHNR; CDR2 reads FQNEAQ (reference sequence). The DNA of the CDR3 is TGTGCCAGCAGCTTGCCGGCGGGAGGTTCCTACAATGAGCAGTTCTTC. It specifies CASSLPAGGSYNEQFF.

This clone was seen only a few times. The rearrangement links TRBV11-2 to TRBJ2-7, with TRBD1 as a possible D gene (6 bases). The germline V gene has CDR1 SGHAT and CDR2 FQNNGV. The V gene lost 5 bases and the J gene lost 4 bases, with 12 bases spanning the gap. There are 13 residues in the CDR3. In DNA form, the CDR3 reads TGTGCCAGCAGCCGAACTACAGGGTACGAGCAGTACTTC. Translation gives CASSRTTGYEQYF. Drawing the rest from reference TRBV11-2 and TRBJ2-7, the complete variable domain is EAGVAQSPRYKIIEKRQSVAFWCNPISGHATLYWYQQILGQGPKLLIQFQNNGVVDDSQLPKDRFSAERLKGVDSTLKIQPAKLEDSAVYLCASSRTTGYEQYFGPGTRLTVT.

With regard to this clone: Other DNA sequences in this specimen translate into the identical CDR3. V is TRBV28 and J is TRBJ2-7; D uncertain. The CDR3 is 11 residues long. CDR1 and CDR2 from the germline V gene are MDHEN and SYDVKM. V lost 3 bases, J lost 4 bases, and 4 bases lay in between. In DNA form, the CDR3 reads TGTGCCAGCAGTTTGAGGTACGAGCAGTACTTC. It is translated as CASSLRYEQYF.

This clone was seen only once. V usage is TRBV5-4 and J usage is TRBJ2-3; 9 bases fit TRBD2. The germline gives CDR1 SGHNT, CDR2 YYREEE (reference sequence). V trimming: 4 bases; J trimming: 1 base; junction bases outside the gene matches: 7. The CDR3 has 16 amino acids. DNA of the CDR3: TGTGCCAGCAGCCCGCGGGCTAGCGGGGGCACAGATACGCAGTATTTT. Amino acids: CASSPRASGGTDTQYF.

The rearrangement joins TRBV18 to TRBJ1-2; 7 nucleotides match TRBD1. The germline gives CDR1 KGHSH, CDR2 LQKENI. CDR3 length: 17 residues. Trimming at V came to 4 bases and at J to 4 bases, leaving 15 bases not matched to a gene. CDR3 sequence reads: CASSLSRGVSFGYGYTF. CDR3 bases: TGTGCCAGCTCACTCAGCAGGGGGGTCTCCTTTGGCTATGGCTACACCTTC.

This chain links TRBV15 with TRBJ2-4, with TRBD1 identical over 10 bases. The V segment lost 6 bases and the J segment 0 bases; nucleotides outside the gene matches: 8. Germline V gene data show CDR1 as LNHNV and CDR2 as YYDKDF (reference sequence). The CDR3 covers 17 residues. CDR3 in DNA: TGTGCCACCAGTATACCGGGACAGGGGCAAGCCAAAAACATTCAGTACTTC. Amino acid sequence: CATSIPGQGQAKNIQYF.

CDR3 loop: CASSLKREGAKNIQYF. CDR3 coding DNA: TGTGCCAGCAGTTTAAAGCGGGAGGGGGCCAAAAACATTCAGTACTTC. The rearrangement uses TRBV28 and TRBJ2-4, with 10 bases that match TRBD2. V shed 2 bases and J 1 base; nucleotides not matched to a gene: 2. Germline-derived CDR1 and CDR2 are MDHEN and SYDVKM. There are 16 residues in the CDR3.

The gene calls are TRBV2 and TRBJ1-5; possibly TRBD1 for D (5 bases). CDR1 SNHLY and CDR2 FYNNEI come from the germline V gene. The V end was cut by 7 bases, the J end by 8 bases, with 18 bases between. This CDR3 is 14 amino acids long. The CDR3 loop reads CASTPLDLGEPQHF. CDR3 DNA sequence: TGTGCCAGCACCCCCCTGGACCTAGGGGAGCCCCAGCATTTT.